This passage covers 17 T cell receptor beta chains from one sample sequenced in a study of blood T cell repertoires in COVID-19. Assay used: immunoSEQ multiplex PCR; TCRdb lists only in-frame clones, some missing. The table lists fewer than 300,000 clones, approximately 89% of them singletons. The specimen sequenced was peripheral blood. These receptors were collected from a man between 40 and 49 years old who had recovered from COVID-19.

The J gene is TRBJ1-1, the V gene TRBV10-3; the D gene is possibly TRBD1 (6 bases). V lost 3 bases to trimming and J lost 7 bases, with 9 bases between them. CDR1 and CDR2 (germline): ENHRY, SYGVKD. CDR3 length: 12 amino acids. CDR3 amino acids: CAISEKQGEAFF. The CDR3 bases are TGTGCCATCAGTGAAAAACAGGGTGAAGCTTTCTTT.

The table lists this clone with a count of one. This chain links TRBV3-1 (or the pseudogene TRBV3-2) with TRBJ2-7; 8 nucleotides align to TRBD2. This CDR3 comprises 14 residues. CDR1 is LGHDT, CDR2 YNNKEL, per germline (reference sequence). Trimming took 4 bases from V and 3 from J; bases not matched to a gene: 5. The CDR3 reads CASSPRAGVYEQYF. For the CDR3, the DNA is TGTGCCAGCAGCCCAAGAGCGGGAGTCTACGAGCAGTACTTC.

V gene TRBV10-3 combines with J gene TRBJ2-6; 7 positions match TRBD1. V trimming: 5 bases; J trimming: 2 bases; junction bases outside the gene matches: 6. The CDR3 extends over 16 amino acids. Germline V gene lookup returns CDR1 ENHRY and CDR2 SYGVKD. The CDR3 spells CAISSNRGPGANVLTF. The DNA for the CDR3 is TGTGCCATCAGTTCTAACAGGGGCCCTGGGGCCAACGTCCTGACTTTC.

This clone has just one count. V usage is TRBV27 and J usage is TRBJ1-1; no definite D call. This CDR3 comprises 15 residues. V gave up 5 bases and J gave up 11 bases, with 24 bases separating them. Germline V gives CDR1 MNHEY, CDR2 SMNVEV (reference sequence). CDR3 amino acids: CASSPDSPSFDPAFF. CDR3 nucleotide sequence: TGTGCCAGCAGTCCAGACTCCCCCTCCTTCGACCCGGCTTTCTTT.

The chain couples TRBV6-1 to TRBJ1-5; maybe TRBD1 (5 bases). Germline CDR1 is MNHNS and CDR2 is SASEGT. The CDR3 extends over 15 amino acids. Trimming removed 3 bases at V and 3 bases at J, with 12 bases between. The CDR3 nucleotides read TGTGCCAGCAGTGAGGGTGGACAACCCAATCAGCCCCAGCATTTT. Protein sequence: CASSEGGQPNQPQHF.

The genes are TRBV9 and TRBJ2-5, with D possibly TRBD2 on 5 matching bases. The germline gives CDR1 SGDLS, CDR2 YYNGEE. The CDR3 extends over 17 amino acids. Deletions cut 5 bases from V and 4 bases from J, with 24 bases between. CDR3: CASSPTGSQLLAETQYF. The CDR3 coding sequence is TGTGCCAGCAGTCCTACGGGGTCCCAATTACTCGCAGAGACCCAGTACTTC.

This chain uses TRBV7-2 with TRBJ2-5, with D maybe TRBD1 (5 bases). Deletions cut 8 bases from V and 9 bases from J, with 19 bases between. CDR1 SGHTA and CDR2 FQGNSA come from the germline V gene. The CDR3 has 13 amino acids. Here the CDR3 reads CASRRRTLGPQYF. DNA for the CDR3: TGTGCCAGCCGGCGAAGGACATTGGGGCCCCAGTACTTC.

This chain links TRBV12-3 or TRBV12-4 with TRBJ2-5; possible D gene TRBD2, 6 bases. This CDR3 spans 13 amino acids. V was shortened by 8 bases and J by 5 bases, with 15 bases between the two germline ends. CDR3 nucleotide sequence: TGTGCCAGCGCAATCGCGGGATATGAGACCCAGTACTTC. Translating gives CASAIAGYETQYF.

The chain carries TRBV5-6 and TRBJ1-2, with a tentative D call TRBD1 (5 bases). Trimming took off 0 bases at V and 8 bases at J, with 14 bases between the two ends. Germline V gene data show CDR1 as SGHDT and CDR2 as YYEEEE. The CDR3 is made up of 14 amino acids. Written as DNA, the CDR3 is TGTGCCAGCAGCTTGGGAAGGGGTAGGGGCGGCTACACCTTC. Translated, it gives CASSLGRGRGGYTF.

This chain links TRBV6-5 with TRBJ1-1; 8 nucleotides match TRBD1. The CDR3 loop spans 16 amino acids. Germline V gene sequence: CDR1 MNHEY, CDR2 SVGAGI. V was pared by 0 bases and J by 2 bases, with 5 bases of the junction left unmatched. This CDR3 reads CASSYSSRGQNTEAFF. In nucleotides, the CDR3 is TGTGCCAGCAGTTACTCGAGCAGGGGGCAAAACACTGAAGCTTTCTTT.

V and J are TRBV30 and TRBJ2-1; TRBD2 is a possible D gene (5 bases). V lost 0 bases and J 0 bases, leaving 12 bases between the germline ends. The CDR3 spans 16 residues. Germline assignment: CDR1 GTSNPN and CDR2 SVGIG (reference sequence). The CDR3 reads CAWSVLGRSSYNEQFF. Here the CDR3 DNA reads TGTGCCTGGAGTGTACTAGGCAGGAGCTCCTACAATGAGCAGTTCTTC.

The chain links TRBV9 to TRBJ1-2; 9 positions match TRBD1. Germline trimming cut 8 bases from V and 8 bases from J; bases unmatched to any gene: 13. The germline gives CDR1 SGDLS, CDR2 YYNGEE. The CDR3 is 14 residues long. DNA of the CDR3: TGTGCCAGTGGACCATACAGGGGGCAGGGCGGCTACACCTTC. Residues: CASGPYRGQGGYTF.

The chain has TRBV21-1 and TRBJ2-7; the DNA was not compared with TRBD1, the D call given in the table. TRBV21-1 is listed as a pseudogene. CDR3 length equals 18 residues. This chain's CDR3 is CASTNLGQVPLSSYEQYF. The CDR3 nucleotides read TGTGCCAGCACCAACCTAGGACAGGTTCCTTTAAGCTCCTACGAGCAGTACTTC.

This clone was seen more than once but under ten times. This rearrangement joins TRBV7-2 to TRBJ1-1, with D maybe TRBD1 (5 bases). The CDR3 has 12 amino acids. V was pared by 3 bases and J by 4 bases, with 6 bases between. Germline V CDR1 and CDR2: SGHTA, FQGNSA. CDR3 coding DNA: TGTGCCAGCAGCTTGACAGTCACTGAAGCTTTCTTT. Its protein product is CASSLTVTEAFF. Based on the CDR3 plus reference TRBV7-2 and TRBJ1-1, the full variable domain is GAGVSQSPSNKVTEKGKDVELRCDPISGHTALYWYRQSLGQGLEFLIYFQGNSAPDKSGLPSDRFSAERTGGSVSTLTIQRTQQEDSAVYLCASSLTVTEAFFGQGTRLTVV.

The J gene is TRBJ2-5, the V gene TRBV7-9; D gene ambiguous. The germline gives CDR1 SEHNR, CDR2 FQNEAQ (reference sequence). This CDR3 is built from 16 residues. V was pared by 5 bases and J by 6 bases, with 22 bases between. Written as DNA, the CDR3 is TGTGCCAGCAGCCCCCCCCCGGTGGCCGGGTCGAAGACCCAGTACTTC. Amino acid sequence: CASSPPPVAGSKTQYF.

V and J are TRBV5-6 and TRBJ2-7; 7 bases agree with TRBD2. The V segment lost 0 bases and the J segment 1 base; nucleotides outside the gene matches: 10. The CDR3 has 17 amino acids. Germline values: CDR1 SGHDT, CDR2 YYEEEE. DNA for the CDR3: TGTGCCAGCAGCTTGGAAGGGCTAGCGGCGGTATCCTACGAGCAGTACTTC. Its translation is CASSLEGLAAVSYEQYF.

The chain carries TRBV20-1 and TRBJ2-2; a possible D gene is TRBD1 (6 bases). Germline V gene lookup returns CDR1 DFQATT and CDR2 SNEGSKA (reference sequence). This CDR3 spans 13 amino acids. The V and J ends lost 3 bases and 4 bases respectively, with 9 bases between them. CDR3 protein: CSASMGATGELFF. In nucleotides, the CDR3 is TGCAGTGCTAGTATGGGGGCCACCGGGGAGCTGTTTTTT.